This T cell receptor (beta chain) was sequenced for a study of Ad26.COV2.S vaccination and SARS-CoV-2 variants. As to treatment: around 19 received Ad26.COV2.S at low or high dose, single or two shots; 5 received placebo; per-sample allocation not given. Samples analyzed were those drawn on day 63 after the first vaccine or placebo injection. Here immunoSEQ multiplex PCR was the method, and the copy in TCRdb shows in-frame clones only, minus some. This table has around 400,000 clones, around 91% appearing once. Germline lookup yields CDR1 SGDLS and CDR2 YYNGEE. The CDR3 sequence is 15 residues long. The V end lost 3 bases, the J end lost 2 bases, and 12 bases lay between the germline ends.

Specimen: peripheral blood, collected in a trial of Ad26.COV2.S vaccine versus placebo. This receptor was identified in a person aged 18-60 years who received the Ad26.COV2.S COVID-19 vaccine or a placebo. The V and J genes are TRBV9 and TRBJ1-3, with D possibly TRBD1 on 5 matching bases. CDR3: CASSAGTDAGNTIYF. The CDR3 DNA follows: TGTGCCAGCAGCGCCGGGACGGATGCTGGAAACACCATATATTTT.